This TCR beta chain was profiled in a study of CD4 T cells in relation to SARS-CoV-2 and coronaviruses. Overall study context: TCR beta CDR3s were sequenced after approximately ten-day antigen culture of PBMCs. Two subjects were Hispanic; patients were roughly eight males and a handful of females. Regarding the study as a whole: In roughly 65% of donors, memory CD4+ clonotypes crossrecognized SARS-CoV-2 and at least one common cold coronavirus spike.

As to this clone: What it recognizes is unknown.

The CDR3 has 15 amino acids. Per the germline V gene, CDR1 is LGHDT and CDR2 is YNNKEL (reference sequence). V was pared by 4 bases and J by 6 bases, with 12 bases of the junction left unmatched. Data came from immunoSEQ multiplex PCR; TCRdb stores just in-frame clones and leaves some out. The data contain some 32,000 clones, roughly 82% of them singletons. 9.4 x 10^4 or so naive or memory CD4+ cells were cultured with CEF peptides for about 10 days. Sample: memory CD4+ T cells from PBMCs, cultured in vitro. The chain links TRBV3-1 (or the pseudogene TRBV3-2) to TRBJ2-7, with TRBD1 identical over 7 bases. The sequence was obtained from an adult with COVID-19. CDR3 protein: CASSLLTGVSSEQYF. The DNA of the CDR3 is TGTGCCAGCAGCCTACTTACAGGGGTATCGAGCGAGCAGTACTTC.